The 20 T cell receptor beta chains below were found in one sample sequenced in a study of cytomegalovirus exposure and HLA in healthy donors (dated by TCRdb to about 2017). The receptor library was made with the immunoSEQ multiplex PCR assay. A mixture of 60 forward primers for TCR Vbeta segments and 13 reverse primers for TCR Jbeta segments was used in the multiplex PCR. The immuneACCESS repertoire file appears here via TCRdb, limited to in-frame rearrangements. These files lack a portion of the clones; in checked studies, under half of the deficit traces to unresolved V genes, and the cause of the others is not known. This sample comprises over 100,000 clones, roughly two thirds of them detected only once. Roughly 2.2% of the sample comes from the top ten. Sequencing input: PBMCs. The source is a woman aged 25-40 years in good health and CMV-seronegative.

J is TRBJ1-2 and V is TRBV27; D perhaps matches TRBD1 (6 bases). This CDR3 has 13 residues. Germline lookup yields CDR1 MNHEY and CDR2 SMNVEV (reference sequence). V dropped 6 bases and J dropped 7 bases, with 15 bases sitting between them. This chain's CDR3 is CASSSDRFSGYTF. The CDR3 DNA is TGTGCCAGCAGCTCCGACAGGTTCAGTGGCTACACCTTC.

V is TRBV4-3 and J is TRBJ2-4; TRBD2 matches 8 bases. CDR1 and CDR2 (germline): LGHNA, YSLEER. The V gene end was trimmed by 0 bases and the J gene end by 0 bases; junction bases not matched to a gene: 1. The CDR3 runs to 16 residues. CDR3 residues: CASSQEAGVAKNIQYF. DNA for the CDR3: TGCGCCAGCAGCCAAGAAGCGGGAGTAGCCAAAAACATTCAGTACTTC.

This rearrangement joins TRBV5-6 to TRBJ1-2, with TRBD1 identical over 7 bases. Germline CDR1 is SGHDT and CDR2 is YYEEEE. Trimming took 3 bases from V and 1 from J; bases not matched to a gene: 9. The CDR3 is made up of 16 amino acids. CDR3: CASSSTTGTINYGYTF. Here the CDR3 DNA reads TGTGCCAGCAGCTCGACGACAGGGACAATTAACTATGGCTACACCTTC.

The chain carries TRBV9 and TRBJ1-5; maybe TRBD1 (5 bases). Trimming pared 2 bases from V and 2 bases from J, leaving 8 bases between. Germline V gene sequence: CDR1 SGDLS, CDR2 YYNGEE. CDR3 length equals 14 residues. The CDR3 sequence: CASSVGGGNQPQHF. The CDR3 DNA is TGTGCCAGCAGCGTGGGGGGAGGCAATCAGCCCCAGCATTTT.

This chain uses TRBV27 with TRBJ2-7; 9 bases are shared with TRBD2. Per the germline V gene, CDR1 is MNHEY and CDR2 is SMNVEV (reference sequence). The J segment lost 6 bases and the V segment lost 4 bases, leaving 19 bases of the junction unmatched. CDR3 size: 18 residues. This CDR3 is CASSSPWGLSGSFGEQYF. DNA of the CDR3: TGTGCCAGCAGTTCACCATGGGGGCTTAGCGGGAGTTTTGGCGAGCAGTACTTC.

The chain joins TRBV30 to TRBJ2-5; 9 positions agree with TRBD1. The J call may be incorrect, as the DNA end agrees better with TRBJ2-7. The CDR3 length is 13 residues. Germline CDR1 is GTSNPN and CDR2 is SVGIG (reference sequence). The CDR3 region has the DNA TGTGCCTGTCTGACAGGGGGTGACCCCGAGCAGTACTTC. This translates into CACLTGGDPEQYF.

This sequence joins TRBV6-1 and TRBJ2-5; 7 nucleotides agree with TRBD1. Germline loops: CDR1 MNHNS, CDR2 SASEGT. With 8 bases clipped from V and 3 bases from J, the junction kept 6 bases outside the gene matches. CDR3 size: 13 residues. The CDR3, as DNA: TGTGCCAGCGGTGGGACAGTCGAAGAGACCCAGTACTTC. As protein: CASGGTVEETQYF.

The V call is TRBV9, the J call TRBJ2-1, with D possibly being TRBD1 (7 bases). Deletions cut 4 bases from V and 4 bases from J, with 15 bases between. The CDR3 is made up of 15 amino acids. Germline V gives CDR1 SGDLS, CDR2 YYNGEE. CDR3 in amino acids: CASSRAGTEYNEQFF. Written as DNA, the CDR3 is TGTGCCAGCAGCCGGGCGGGGACAGAGTACAATGAGCAGTTCTTC.

V gene TRBV27 combines with J gene TRBJ1-1; D is uncertain. V dropped 0 bases and J dropped 1 base, with 6 bases sitting between them. There are 14 residues in the CDR3. Per germline, CDR1 MNHEY and CDR2 SMNVEV (reference sequence). This CDR3 reads CASSLSERNTEAFF. Here the CDR3 DNA reads TGTGCCAGCAGTTTATCGGAGCGGAACACTGAAGCTTTCTTT.

This clone was observed once. The chain employs TRBV18 and TRBJ1-5, with D possibly being TRBD1 (6 bases). Germline CDR1 KGHSH, CDR2 LQKENI. This CDR3 spans 17 amino acids. The V gene lost 3 bases and the J gene lost 1 base, with 16 bases spanning the gap. The chain's CDR3 is CASSPTRHDRSNQPQHF. CDR3 DNA sequence: TGTGCCAGCTCACCGACAAGACACGACAGGAGCAATCAGCCCCAGCATTTT.

V is TRBV7-6 and J is TRBJ2-5, with 8 bases identical to TRBD2. This CDR3 is 14 amino acids long. CDR1 and CDR2 (germline): SGHVS, FNYEAQ. J gave up 11 bases and V 0 bases, and 8 bases lay outside the gene matches. The CDR3 loop is CASSLAGTRAEQYF. The CDR3 bases are TGTGCCAGCAGCTTAGCCGGGACTAGAGCTGAGCAGTACTTC.

The V call is TRBV6-6, the J call TRBJ1-1, with 11 nucleotides matching TRBD1. Germline trimming cut 7 bases from V and 4 bases from J; bases unmatched to any gene: 11. Germline CDR1 and CDR2: MNHNY and SVGAGI (reference sequence). The CDR3 has 16 residues. This CDR3 is CASKIGQGAMITEAFF. In DNA, the CDR3 is TGTGCCAGCAAAATTGGACAGGGGGCTATGATCACTGAAGCTTTCTTT.

The chain carries TRBV13 and TRBJ2-1; 8 bases match TRBD2. J lost 8 bases, V lost 0 bases, and 12 bases had no gene match. Germline-derived CDR1 and CDR2 are PRHDT and FYEKMQ (reference sequence). The CDR3 length is 17 residues. Here the CDR3 DNA reads TGTGCCAGCAGCTTAGGTTATGGCGGGAGGTCGTTGTATGAGCAGTTCTTC. Translation: CASSLGYGGRSLYEQFF.

Only a few counts were recorded for this clone. The chain combines TRBV19 with TRBJ2-7, with 14 bases fitting TRBD2. This CDR3 contains 17 residues. Unmatched junction bases numbered 9, after V lost 4 bases and J lost 4 bases. From germline, CDR1 is LNHDA and CDR2 SQIVND (reference sequence). CDR3 DNA sequence: TGTGCCAGTAGTAGTGGGACTAGCGGGAGAGAAGGGTACGAGCAGTACTTC. This gives the protein CASSSGTSGREGYEQYF.

This clone was counted only a few times. The chain carries TRBV5-1 and TRBJ1-6, with 12 bases lining up with TRBD1. The germline V gene has CDR1 SGHRS and CDR2 YFSETQ. Trimming removed 2 bases from V and 3 bases from J; junction bases left unmatched: 18. CDR3 length equals 22 residues. For the CDR3, the DNA is TGCGCCAGCAGCTTTGTGTGGCTCGGGACAGGGGGCGCAGGGGTCTATAATTCACCCCTCCACTTT. Protein sequence: CASSFVWLGTGGAGVYNSPLHF.

This clone has just a few counts. This chain uses TRBV2 with TRBJ1-1; D is unresolved. The V and J ends lost 8 bases and 1 base respectively, with 14 bases between them. Germline V lookup: CDR1 SNHLY, CDR2 FYNNEI. CDR3 size: 14 residues. CDR3: CASRSLGANTEAFF. The CDR3 DNA reads TGTGCCAGCCGATCTCTGGGCGCGAACACTGAAGCTTTCTTT.

CDR3 region: CASSVGTSDGYTF. The CDR3 coding sequence is TGTGCCAGTAGTGTCGGGACATCGGATGGCTACACCTTC. The rearrangement links TRBV19 to TRBJ1-2; tentatively, D is TRBD1 (6 bases). CDR1 is LNHDA, CDR2 SQIVND, per germline (reference sequence). Trimming took off 5 bases at V and 6 bases at J, with 13 bases between the two ends. The length of the CDR3 is 13 residues.

The J gene is TRBJ1-2, the V gene TRBV9, with D possibly matching TRBD1 (5 bases). Trimming stripped 3 bases from V and 0 bases from J, with 12 bases between. Germline CDR1 and CDR2: SGDLS and YYNGEE. This CDR3 spans 15 amino acids. CDR3 protein: CASSASGGSNYGYTF. Here the CDR3 DNA reads TGTGCCAGCAGCGCCTCGGGGGGATCTAACTATGGCTACACCTTC.

In this sample, this clone turned up a few times. This CDR3 reads CASSLRGRETQYF. DNA for the CDR3: TGTGCCAGCAGCCTGAGGGGGCGAGAGACCCAGTACTTC. The chain employs TRBV13 and TRBJ2-5; TRBD1 aligns across 7 bases. The CDR3 length is 13 residues. J was trimmed by 4 bases and V by 5 bases; bases with no gene match: 4. CDR1 PRHDT and CDR2 FYEKMQ come from the germline V gene (reference sequence).

This clone appeared a few times. The chain recombines TRBV27 with TRBJ2-5; TRBD1 matches at 9 bases. The DNA end lines up better with TRBJ2-7; the J call may be wrong. This CDR3 has 13 amino acids. Germline CDR1 and CDR2: MNHEY and SMNVEV (reference sequence). CDR3 region: CASRGQGGYEQYF. CDR3 bases: TGTGCCAGCAGGGGACAGGGTGGTTACGAGCAGTACTTC.